This entry describes one TCR beta chain. This CDR3 has 14 residues. V shed 7 bases and J shed 3 bases, with 16 bases lying between them. Sequencing targeted TCR beta in T cells from blood (CD8+ and CD4+). The source of the sample is a study of CD8 T cells in Susac syndrome. Random hexamers served to reverse transcribe about 0.45 to 1 ug RNA. The authors amplified TCR beta CDR3 across 54 Vbeta and 13 Jbeta using immunoSEQ multiplex PCR. TCRdb re-derived calls from the immunoSEQ multiplex PCR reads in MiXCR, one entry per CDR3 protein. Here the sample spans about 120,000 distinct CDR3 sequences, around 90% being singletons.

The receptor's source is a human donor in good health. Material: CD4+ T cells from PBMCs. The rearrangement uses TRBV12-3 or TRBV12-4 and TRBJ2-7; D is perhaps TRBD1 or TRBD2 (6 bases each). The CDR3 spells CASTHPGAVYEQYF. CDR3 DNA: TGTGCCAGCACCCACCCGGGGGCCGTCTACGAGCAGTACTTC.